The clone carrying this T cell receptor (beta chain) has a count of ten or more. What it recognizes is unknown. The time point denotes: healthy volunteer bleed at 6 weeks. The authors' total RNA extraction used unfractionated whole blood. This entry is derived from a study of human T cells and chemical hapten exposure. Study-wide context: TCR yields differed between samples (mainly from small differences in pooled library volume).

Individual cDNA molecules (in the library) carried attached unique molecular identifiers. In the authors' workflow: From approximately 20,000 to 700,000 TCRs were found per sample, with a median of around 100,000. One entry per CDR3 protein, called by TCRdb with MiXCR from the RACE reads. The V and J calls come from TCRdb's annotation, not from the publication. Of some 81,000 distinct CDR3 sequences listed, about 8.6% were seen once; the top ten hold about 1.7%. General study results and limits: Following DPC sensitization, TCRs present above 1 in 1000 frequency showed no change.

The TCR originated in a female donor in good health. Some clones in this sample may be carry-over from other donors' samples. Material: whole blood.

The CDR3 DNA reads TGTGCCAGCAGCTTAGTTGGCACAGATACGCAGTATTTT. Translating gives CASSLVGTDTQYF. The gene calls are TRBV7-2 and TRBJ2-3, with unresolved D. CDR1 SGHTA and CDR2 FQGNSA come from the germline V gene. CDR3 length: 13 amino acids. V dropped 1 base and J dropped 1 base, with 3 bases sitting between them. The full variable domain, in which reference TRBV7-2 and TRBJ2-3 provide the parts outside the CDR3, is GAGVSQSPSNKVTEKGKDVELRCDPISGHTALYWYRQSLGQGLEFLIYFQGNSAPDKSGLPSDRFSAERTGGSVSTLTIQRTQQEDSAVYLCASSLVGTDTQYFGPGTRLTVL.